This TCR beta chain is from a study of shared clonotypes between healthy human individuals. It was on ten immunoSEQ deep assay plates that unsorted PBMC DNA was sequenced. Assay: immunoSEQ multiplex PCR; the TCRdb copy retains only in-frame clones and omits some. The sample lists over 400,000 clones; around 73% were seen once. Findings and caveats of the study: Blood alone was sampled, and tissue repertoires likely differ.

V lost 2 bases and J lost 5, with 9 bases in between. The V gene's germline CDR1 is KGHSH and CDR2 LQKENI. This CDR3 spans 13 amino acids. Points on this clone: Its antigen is unknown.

Sequenced sample: PBMCs. The receptor was derived from a woman aged 40 to 55 in good health. Some clones in this sample may be carry-over from other donors' samples. The chain combines TRBV18 with TRBJ2-5; no reliable D call. CDR3 protein: CASSPSIRETQYF. The CDR3 DNA sequence: TGTGCCAGCTCACCAAGTATTCGCGAGACCCAGTACTTC.